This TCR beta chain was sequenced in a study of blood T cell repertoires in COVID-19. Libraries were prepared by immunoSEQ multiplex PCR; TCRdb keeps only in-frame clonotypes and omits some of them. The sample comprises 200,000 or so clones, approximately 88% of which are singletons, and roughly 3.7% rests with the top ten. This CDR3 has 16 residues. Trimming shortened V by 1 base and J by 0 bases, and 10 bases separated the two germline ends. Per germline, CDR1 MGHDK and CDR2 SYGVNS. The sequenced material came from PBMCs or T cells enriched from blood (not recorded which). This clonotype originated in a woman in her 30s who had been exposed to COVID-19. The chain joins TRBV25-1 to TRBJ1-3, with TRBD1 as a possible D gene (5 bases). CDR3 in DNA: TGTGCCAGCAGTGAATTTAGGGGTAACTCTGGAAACACCATATATTTT. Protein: CASSEFRGNSGNTIYF. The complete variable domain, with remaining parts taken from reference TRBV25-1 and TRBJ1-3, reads EADIYQTPRYLVIGTGKKITLECSQTMGHDKMYWYQQDPGMELHLIHYSYGVNSTEKGDLSSESTVSRIRTEHFPLTLESARPSHTSQYLCASSEFRGNSGNTIYFGEGSWLTVV.